Listed here is a single TCR beta chain. The source of the sample is a study of T cells in Graves' hyperthyroidism and ophthalmopathy. Based on clinical symptoms, serum thyroxine and TRAb, thyroid ultrasound and orbital computed tomography, diagnoses were reached. V lost 1 base to trimming and J lost 3 bases, with 10 bases between them. Germline CDR1 reads MGHRA; CDR2 reads YSYEKL. This CDR3 is built from 14 residues. Amplified regions were TCR beta CDR3 sequences from RNA transcripts. In the first-round RT-PCR of the TCR CDR3, the HTBI primer set was used. Via MiXCR, TCRdb re-called the multiplex PCR reads, giving one row per CDR3 protein. The profile shows about 350,000 distinct CDR3 sequences, approximately 15% of them singletons.

The TCR was taken from a woman younger than 45 with Graves' hyperthyroidism. The sequencing input was blood. The rearrangement joins TRBV4-1 to TRBJ2-7, with D uncertain. This CDR3 reads CASSQGAAHYEQYF. The CDR3 DNA follows: TGCGCCAGCAGCCAAGGGGCGGCTCACTACGAGCAGTACTTC.